The 7 T cell receptor beta chains given below trace back to one sample, sequenced in a study of blood T cell repertoires in COVID-19. Data came from immunoSEQ multiplex PCR; TCRdb stores just in-frame clones and leaves some out. Of about 98,000 clones in the sample, 87% were seen once. The sequenced sample consisted of peripheral blood. These receptors were taken from a man in his 70s with acute or convalescent COVID-19.

This chain uses TRBV5-6 with TRBJ2-6, with 10 positions matching TRBD1. This CDR3 region has 18 residues. CDR1 and CDR2 from the germline V gene are SGHDT and YYEEEE. The ends lost 1 base at V and 1 base at J; junction bases unmatched: 5. CDR3 in DNA: TGTGCCAGCAGCTTGCCGACAGGGGGCTTGTCTGGGGCCAACGTCCTGACTTTC. As protein: CASSLPTGGLSGANVLTF.

Here the CDR3 DNA reads TGTGCCAGCAGCTTAAGGGGCCGGGACACGCACCCTCCTGAAGCTTTCTTT. Translated: CASSLRGRDTHPPEAFF. The rearrangement joins TRBV13 to TRBJ1-1, with a possible D match to TRBD1 (6 bases). The germline V gene has CDR1 PRHDT and CDR2 FYEKMQ (reference sequence). The ends were cut back, 2 bases at V and 6 bases at J, with 22 bases in the middle. The CDR3 has 17 residues.

This chain links TRBV24-1 with TRBJ2-1, with 7 bases lining up with TRBD2. V shed 5 bases, J shed 4 bases, and the junction held 4 bases outside the gene matches. The CDR3 extends over 14 amino acids. Germline V gene sequence: CDR1 KGHDR, CDR2 SFDVKD. CDR3 bases: TGTGCCACCAGTGGTGGGGGAGGGTACAATGAGCAGTTCTTC. Encoded protein: CATSGGGGYNEQFF.

The V call is TRBV28, the J call TRBJ1-6; perhaps TRBD1 as D (6 bases). Trimming took 4 bases from V and 8 from J, leaving 9 bases between them. CDR1 is MDHEN, CDR2 SYDVKM, per germline. CDR3 length equals 13 residues. CDR3 in DNA: TGTGCCAGCAGTTACAGGGTGGATTCACCCCTCCACTTT. It codes for CASSYRVDSPLHF. Full variable domain (rest looked up from reference TRBV28 and TRBJ1-6): DVKVTQSSRYLVKRTGEKVFLECVQDMDHENMFWYRQDPGLGLRLIYFSYDVKMKEKGDIPEGYSVSREKKERFSLILESASTNQTSMYLCASSYRVDSPLHFGNGTRLTVT.

Only one count was recorded for this clone. The chain joins TRBV28 to TRBJ1-2, with TRBD1 matching 8 bases. This CDR3 comprises 18 residues. CDR1 MDHEN and CDR2 SYDVKM come from the germline V gene. V lost 2 bases and J lost 7; bases outside the gene matches: 18. The CDR3 DNA reads as TGTGCCAGCAGTTTACCGAACCCGCTTTGGACAGGGAGTCCTGGCTACACCTTC. Translated: CASSLPNPLWTGSPGYTF.

This chain links TRBV3-1 (or the pseudogene TRBV3-2) with TRBJ2-7; 7 bases are shared with TRBD1. Germline V gene sequence: CDR1 LGHDT, CDR2 YNNKEL (reference sequence). The CDR3 length is 15 residues. V lost 5 bases and J lost 3; bases outside the gene matches: 10. CDR3: CASSGTRGPFYEQYF. In DNA form, the CDR3 reads TGTGCCAGCAGCGGTACGAGGGGGCCATTCTACGAGCAGTACTTC.

Comments on this clone: Other nucleotide sequences from this sample produce the same CDR3. The V and J genes are TRBV14 and TRBJ2-2; D unclear. V was pared by 1 base and J by 4 bases, with 7 bases between. The CDR3 sequence is 14 residues long. The germline V gene encodes CDR1 SGHDN and CDR2 FVKESK. The CDR3 DNA sequence: TGTGCCAGCAGCCAAGTTTTATCCACCGGGGAGCTGTTTTTT. This gives the protein CASSQVLSTGELFF.